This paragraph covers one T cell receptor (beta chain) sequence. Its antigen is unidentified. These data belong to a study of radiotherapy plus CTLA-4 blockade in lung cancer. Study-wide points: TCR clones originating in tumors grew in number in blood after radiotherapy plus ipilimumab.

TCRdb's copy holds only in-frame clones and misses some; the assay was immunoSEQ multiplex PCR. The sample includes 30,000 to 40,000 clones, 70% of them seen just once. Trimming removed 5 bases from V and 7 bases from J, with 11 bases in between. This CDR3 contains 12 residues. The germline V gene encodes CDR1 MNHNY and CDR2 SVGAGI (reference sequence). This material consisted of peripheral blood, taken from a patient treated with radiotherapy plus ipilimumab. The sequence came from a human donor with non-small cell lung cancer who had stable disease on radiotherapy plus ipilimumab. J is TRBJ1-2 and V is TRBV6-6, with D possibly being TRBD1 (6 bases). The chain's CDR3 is CASSPGVSGYTF. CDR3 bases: TGTGCCAGCAGTCCAGGGGTGAGTGGCTACACCTTC.